These 32 T cell receptor beta chains were all obtained from the same sample, sequenced in a study of blood T cell repertoires in COVID-19. The protocol was immunoSEQ multiplex PCR, while the TCRdb copy is restricted to in-frame clones and leaves out a portion. The profile shows 250,000 to 300,000 clones, around 90% of them singletons. Sequencing was carried out using peripheral blood. The source of these receptors is a woman aged 30 to 39 with acute or convalescent COVID-19.

The count of this clone is one. The chain has TRBV27 and TRBJ2-7, with 8 positions matching TRBD2. The CDR3 loop spans 14 amino acids. The germline V gene encodes CDR1 MNHEY and CDR2 SMNVEV (reference sequence). The V segment lost 6 bases and the J segment 1 base; nucleotides outside the gene matches: 5. The CDR3 spells CASRFSGRSYEQYF. DNA of the CDR3: TGTGCCAGCAGATTCAGCGGGAGATCCTACGAGCAGTACTTC.

The rearrangement links TRBV7-9 to TRBJ2-2; possibly TRBD1 for D (6 bases). The CDR3 spans 14 residues. V was trimmed by 0 bases and J by 7 bases, leaving 9 bases between them. The germline V gene has CDR1 SEHNR and CDR2 FQNEAQ (reference sequence). The CDR3, as DNA: TGTGCCAGCAGCTTAGCACAGGGAGACGGGGAGCTGTTTTTT. Its protein is CASSLAQGDGELFF.

V usage is TRBV19 and J usage is TRBJ2-1; tentatively, D is TRBD2 (5 bases). Germline V gene sequence: CDR1 LNHDA, CDR2 SQIVND (reference sequence). The CDR3 runs 16 residues. The V and J ends lost 1 base and 3 bases respectively, with 13 bases between them. The CDR3 sequence: CASSIAGRVGYNEQFF. The CDR3 DNA is TGTGCCAGTAGTATAGCGGGAAGGGTTGGCTACAATGAGCAGTTCTTC.

The chain joins TRBV7-2 to TRBJ2-3; 11 nucleotides align to TRBD2. Germline CDR1 reads SGHTA; CDR2 reads FQGNSA. This CDR3 region has 16 residues. V shed 11 bases and J 3 bases; nucleotides not matched to a gene: 13. CDR3 protein: CAHQASGRSLTDTQYF. As DNA, the CDR3 is TGTGCCCATCAGGCTAGCGGGAGGTCCTTAACAGATACGCAGTATTTT.

The chain joins TRBV27 to TRBJ1-5; D might be TRBD1 (6 bases). The CDR3 length is 19 residues. The germline V gene has CDR1 MNHEY and CDR2 SMNVEV (reference sequence). V gave up 2 bases and J gave up 0 bases, with 20 bases separating them. The CDR3 sequence is CASSLTFPGVLDSNQPQHF. The CDR3 region has the DNA TGTGCCAGCAGTTTAACGTTCCCAGGGGTCCTCGATAGCAATCAGCCCCAGCATTTT.

The J gene is TRBJ1-1, the V gene TRBV6-5, with D unresolved. Germline lookup yields CDR1 MNHEY and CDR2 SVGAGI. The CDR3 consists of 15 residues. Trimming stripped 4 bases from V and 4 bases from J, with 16 bases between. In DNA, the CDR3 is TGTGCCAGCAGTTCAACCGGGCCCGAGGGCACTGAAGCTTTCTTT. This translates into CASSSTGPEGTEAFF.

The chain carries TRBV27 and TRBJ2-3; a possible D gene is TRBD1 (5 bases). V was pared by 5 bases and J by 8 bases, with 17 bases between. The CDR3 is 14 residues long. The germline gives CDR1 MNHEY, CDR2 SMNVEV (reference sequence). CDR3 DNA sequence: TGTGCCAGCAGTATCTTGACTTGGGGCGGTACGCAGTATTTT. It yields the protein CASSILTWGGTQYF.

CDR3 region: CASSLLGEHEQYF. The CDR3 DNA is TGTGCCAGCAGCCTTCTCGGGGAACACGAGCAGTACTTC. The chain couples TRBV5-6 to TRBJ2-7; tentatively, D is TRBD2 (5 bases). Trimming removed 4 bases at V and 5 bases at J, with 13 bases between. The length of the CDR3 is 13 residues. Germline CDR1 SGHDT, CDR2 YYEEEE. Looking up the rest from reference TRBV5-6 and TRBJ2-7 gives the full variable domain: DAGVTQSPTHLIKTRGQQVTLRCSPKSGHDTVSWYQQALGQGPQFIFQYYEEEERQRGNFPDRFSGHQFPNYSSELNVNALLLGDSALYLCASSLLGEHEQYFGPGTRLTVT.

The chain uses TRBV5-8 and TRBJ2-1; perhaps TRBD2 as D (5 bases). V was cut by 9 bases and J by 0 bases, with 16 bases left in between. This CDR3 is 15 amino acids long. From germline, CDR1 is SGHTS and CDR2 YDEGEE. CDR3 loop: CATQRRGSSYNEQFF. As DNA, the CDR3 is TGTGCCACCCAAAGGCGAGGGAGCTCCTACAATGAGCAGTTCTTC.

The chain has TRBV5-1 and TRBJ2-5; no reliable D call. V was clipped by 4 bases and J by 4 bases, with 11 bases between them. CDR1 is SGHRS and CDR2 is YFSETQ in the germline V gene. This CDR3 region has 13 residues. The CDR3 DNA reads as TGCGCCAGCAGCCTGGATCTGCGAGAGACCCAGTACTTC. Translated, it gives CASSLDLRETQYF.

For this clone: One junction end does not reproduce the germline sequence, and a read error may be involved. This chain links TRBV10-3 with TRBJ1-6, with D possibly being TRBD1 (5 bases). Germline loops: CDR1 ENHRY, CDR2 SYGVKD. This CDR3 comprises 12 residues. For the CDR3, the DNA is TGTGCCGTCAGGGAGGCGAATTCACCCCTCCACTTT. It encodes CAVREANSPLHF.

As to this clone: Relative to the germline gene, one junction end is altered; a read error may explain this. The chain combines TRBV9 with TRBJ1-6; 7 bases align to TRBD1. Germline V gene lookup returns CDR1 SGDLS and CDR2 YYNGEE. The CDR3 totals 15 residues. This CDR3 reads CASTVGGRGDSPLHF. The CDR3 region has the DNA TGTGCCAGCACCGTAGGAGGCAGGGGGGATTCACCCCTCCACTTT.

V and J are TRBV30 and TRBJ1-2; D possibly corresponds to TRBD1 (5 bases). The length of the CDR3 is 13 residues. Germline V gene data show CDR1 as GTSNPN and CDR2 as SVGIG (reference sequence). The V gene lost 0 bases and the J gene lost 8 bases, with 13 bases spanning the gap. Here the CDR3 DNA reads TGTGCCTGGAGTGTAGGGGCCTCAGGCGGCTACACCTTC. Translation: CAWSVGASGGYTF.

V is TRBV19 and J is TRBJ2-2; D possibly corresponds to TRBD2 (6 bases). The germline V gene encodes CDR1 LNHDA and CDR2 SQIVND (reference sequence). V was pared by 6 bases and J by 6 bases, with 17 bases between. This CDR3 is built from 15 residues. CDR3 DNA: TGTGCCAGTAGGATCAAGCTCGGAGGGGCCGGGGAGCTGTTTTTT. Translating gives CASRIKLGGAGELFF.

The chain uses TRBV7-9 and TRBJ1-1; D might be TRBD1 (6 bases). Germline lookup yields CDR1 SEHNR and CDR2 FQNEAQ (reference sequence). The CDR3 is made up of 13 amino acids. Trimming left V 5 bases short and J 4 bases short, with 11 bases between. The chain's CDR3 is CASSTGPGTEAFF. For the CDR3, the DNA is TGTGCCAGCAGCACAGGGCCGGGCACTGAAGCTTTCTTT.

The chain combines TRBV9 with TRBJ1-6, with D perhaps matching TRBD1 (6 bases). This CDR3 has 18 amino acids. The V gene's germline CDR1 is SGDLS and CDR2 YYNGEE. Trimming removed 3 bases at V and 1 base at J, with 17 bases between. CDR3 DNA: TGTGCCAGCAGCGCCGCACCACAGGGAAAGTCCTATAATTCACCCCTCCACTTT. It translates to CASSAAPQGKSYNSPLHF.

The rearrangement joins TRBV6-2 or TRBV6-3 to TRBJ2-7; the D gene is possibly TRBD2 (5 bases). The length of the CDR3 is 13 residues. The V gene's germline CDR1 is MNHEY and CDR2 SVGEGT. V was clipped by 5 bases and J by 1 base, with 9 bases between them. Here the CDR3 DNA reads TGTGCCAGCAGTGCGGGTCGATCCTACGAGCAGTACTTC. Amino acid sequence: CASSAGRSYEQYF.

The chain uses TRBV21-1 and TRBJ2-1; TRBD2 is the table's D call and was not checked against the DNA. TRBV21-1 is tagged as a pseudogene. The CDR3 sequence is 18 residues long. The chain's CDR3 is CASSKASIRLAGRNEQFF. The CDR3 bases are TGTGCCAGCAGCAAAGCGAGTATCAGACTAGCGGGGAGAAATGAGCAGTTCTTC.

The rearrangement links TRBV29-1 to TRBJ1-2, with 7 bases aligning to TRBD1. Germline V gene lookup returns CDR1 SQVTM and CDR2 ANQGSEA. There are 13 residues in the CDR3. V lost 6 bases and J lost 0; bases outside the gene matches: 4. CDR3 sequence: CSVRTGPNYGYTF. The CDR3 nucleotides read TGCAGCGTCCGGACAGGCCCTAACTATGGCTACACCTTC.

The chain employs TRBV9 and TRBJ1-3; maybe TRBD1 (5 bases). The CDR3 has 16 amino acids. In germline, CDR1 is SGDLS, CDR2 YYNGEE. Deletions cut 0 bases from V and 0 bases from J, with 10 bases between. This CDR3 reads CASSVAQGLSGNTIYF. CDR3 coding DNA: TGTGCCAGCAGCGTAGCCCAGGGTCTCTCTGGAAACACCATATATTTT.

The gene calls are TRBV9 and TRBJ2-2; 7 nucleotides match TRBD2. The length of the CDR3 is 16 residues. V lost 4 bases to trimming and J lost 4 bases; unmatched junction nucleotides: 10. Germline CDR1 reads SGDLS; CDR2 reads YYNGEE. The CDR3 loop is CASSSPEAGSTGELFF. DNA of the CDR3: TGTGCCAGCAGCTCCCCGGAAGCGGGATCCACCGGGGAGCTGTTTTTT.

This chain links TRBV5-1 with TRBJ2-7; TRBD1 agrees at 8 bases. Germline assignment: CDR1 SGHRS and CDR2 YFSETQ. V lost 3 bases and J lost 2; bases outside the gene matches: 13. The CDR3 spans 17 residues. CDR3 bases: TGCGCCAGCAGCTATGTCCCGCGACAGGGGATGACCTACGAGCAGTACTTC. This encodes CASSYVPRQGMTYEQYF.

The chain joins TRBV4-2 to TRBJ2-7; no firm D call. CDR3 size: 16 residues. Germline loops: CDR1 LGHNA, CDR2 YNFKEQ. The V end lost 0 bases, the J end lost 1 base, and 13 bases lay between the germline ends. The DNA of the CDR3 is TGTGCCAGCAGCCAAGATTGGTCAGGCCGGTCCTACGAGCAGTACTTC. Translation: CASSQDWSGRSYEQYF.

The chain joins TRBV15 to TRBJ2-1; the match to TRBD1 covers 10 bases. V was pared by 3 bases and J by 5 bases, with 7 bases of the junction left unmatched. The CDR3 is 16 amino acids. Germline V gene lookup returns CDR1 LNHNV and CDR2 YYDKDF (reference sequence). The CDR3 loop is CATSSFVGTGDNEQFF. CDR3 in DNA: TGTGCCACCAGCAGTTTTGTTGGGACAGGGGACAATGAGCAGTTCTTC.

The rearrangement links TRBV5-1 to TRBJ2-2; D ambiguous. The CDR3 spans 14 residues. Germline V lookup: CDR1 SGHRS, CDR2 YFSETQ. With 1 base removed from V and 1 base from J, the gap between germline ends came to 5 bases. The CDR3 sequence: CASSLSWNTGELFF. CDR3 nucleotides: TGCGCCAGCAGCTTGAGCTGGAACACCGGGGAGCTGTTTTTT.

V is TRBV14 and J is TRBJ2-1; 11 bases map to TRBD2. CDR3 length: 20 residues. CDR1 SGHDN and CDR2 FVKESK come from the germline V gene. V shed 0 bases, J shed 4 bases, and the junction held 14 bases outside the gene matches. The DNA of the CDR3 is TGTGCCAGCAGCCAAGATCTGATTGGTCTAGCGGGAGGAAAATACAATGAGCAGTTCTTC. This codes for CASSQDLIGLAGGKYNEQFF.

CDR3 amino acids: CASSIVTGGLNTEAFF. As DNA, the CDR3 is TGTGCCAGTAGTATCGTGACAGGGGGGTTGAACACTGAAGCTTTCTTT. The V and J genes are TRBV19 and TRBJ1-1; 9 bases agree with TRBD1. Germline V gene sequence: CDR1 LNHDA, CDR2 SQIVND (reference sequence). This CDR3 contains 16 residues. Trimming at V came to 3 bases and at J to 0 bases, leaving 5 bases not matched to a gene.

This chain connects TRBV6-5 to TRBJ2-7, with 10 bases lining up with TRBD2. Per the germline V gene, CDR1 is MNHEY and CDR2 is SVGAGI. This CDR3 is built from 15 residues. The V and J ends lost 10 bases and 2 bases, in that order; junction bases with no gene match: 11. The CDR3: CATGGEAGGTYEQYF. The CDR3 nucleotides are TGTGCCACTGGAGGGGAAGCGGGGGGGACCTACGAGCAGTACTTC.

The chain joins TRBV9 to TRBJ1-4; weak D call: TRBD1 (6 bases). Germline V gene sequence: CDR1 SGDLS, CDR2 YYNGEE. Trimming took 0 bases from V and 1 from J, leaving 16 bases between them. This CDR3 has 18 residues. CDR3 bases: TGTGCCAGCAGCGTAGGTCGCGGGGGCCCCCAAACTAATGAAAAACTGTTTTTT. It encodes CASSVGRGGPQTNEKLFF.

This chain joins TRBV4-1 and TRBJ2-2, with 9 bases fitting TRBD2. The CDR3 is 18 residues long. V lost 0 bases and J lost 5; bases outside the gene matches: 10. The germline CDR1 and CDR2 sequences are MGHRA and YSYEKL. CDR3: CASSQDRSLAGSTGELFF. The DNA of the CDR3 is TGCGCCAGCAGCCAAGATCGTAGTCTAGCGGGATCAACCGGGGAGCTGTTTTTT.

This clone has more than one count but fewer than ten. The chain recombines TRBV29-1 with TRBJ1-1; 11 bases match TRBD1. With V trimmed by 7 bases and J by 3 bases, 4 bases remained unmatched. The CDR3 contains 13 residues. The germline gives CDR1 SQVTM, CDR2 ANQGSEA. CDR3 residues: CSAGTGGHTEAFF. The CDR3 DNA reads as TGCAGCGCCGGGACAGGGGGTCACACTGAAGCTTTCTTT. Drawing the rest from reference TRBV29-1 and TRBJ1-1, the complete variable domain is SAVISQKPSRDICQRGTSLTIQCQVDSQVTMMFWYRQQPGQSLTLIATANQGSEATYESGFVIDKFPISRPNLTFSTLTVSNMSPEDSSIYLCSAGTGGHTEAFFGQGTRLTVV.

The count of this clone is one. This rearrangement joins TRBV12-3 or TRBV12-4 to TRBJ1-6; D is undetermined. The CDR3 spans 11 residues. V lost 5 bases, J lost 13 bases, and 9 bases lay in between. This CDR3 reads CASSLGPPLHF. In nucleotides, the CDR3 is TGTGCCAGCAGTCTCGGTCCCCCCCTCCACTTT.